These T cell receptor beta chains were read from a single sample in a study of blood T cell dynamics during melanoma immunotherapy. This table comes from immunoSEQ multiplex PCR, and its TCRdb copy is limited to in-frame clones, with some not included. The data contain roughly 30,000 clones, roughly 84% of them singletons. Sequencing was performed on blood, taken from a patient treated with checkpoint blockade. These receptors originate from a human donor with melanoma. Each CDR3 is given without its conserved first and last residue.

j_call v_call cdr3_aa
TRBJ2-3 TRBV5-6 ASSLASGGADTQY
TRBJ1-2 TRBV27 ASSSPGTGRGYT
TRBJ1-2 TRBV19 ASTLTGQGNYGYT
TRBJ1-5 TRBV20-1 SVGGHQPQH
TRBJ2-5 TRBV5-1 ASSPGIRQETQY
TRBJ1-5 TRBV19 ASSLRNQPQH
TRBJ1-5 TRBV5-8 ASSPRTGNQPQH
TRBJ2-1 TRBV29-1 SADRVRNEQF
TRBJ2-2 TRBV5-1 ASSLSPGVNTGELF
TRBJ2-7 TRBV5-1 ASSPTSGRAPSYEQY
TRBJ2-3 TRBV2 ASSASGSGWDTQY
TRBJ1-1 TRBV6-1 ASSLSSEYTEAF
TRBJ2-7 TRBV6-6 ASSSQDRAYEQY
TRBJ1-5 TRBV30 AWSGGQGVQPQH
TRBJ1-5 TRBV27 ASSHKPNQPQH
TRBJ2-1 TRBV19 ASSPGTSALEQF
TRBJ2-5 TRBV9 ASGSRQGSSETQY
TRBJ1-4 TRBV5-1 ASSLVPSGTNEKLF
TRBJ1-3 TRBV7-2 ASSFAGAARGGNTIY
TRBJ2-5 TRBV7-2 ASSLEREETQY
TRBJ1-5 TRBV19 ASSINWGKYRNQPQH
TRBJ2-1 TRBV7-6 ASSVMLGEQF
TRBJ1-1 TRBV15 ATSRAGVQNTEAF
TRBJ2-2 TRBV18 ASSGQLNTGELF
TRBJ2-6 TRBV15 ATSYRGLAGANVLT
TRBJ1-4 TRBV12-5 ASGSTGPTNEKLF
TRBJ2-5 TRBV7-2 ASSLVGETQY
TRBJ1-4 TRBV6-5 ASSSRDGQNEKLF
TRBJ2-7 TRBV19 ASSRRGRTDYEQY
TRBJ2-2 TRBV5-1 ASSSTRVGGTGELF
TRBJ1-2 TRBV7-9 ASSLPQGGNYGYT
TRBJ1-2 TRBV19 ASSKWQGEGYGYT
TRBJ1-2 TRBV19 ASTARQGDGYT
TRBJ2-7 TRBV10-2 ASSGAGEWGSYEQY
TRBJ1-4 TRBV7-6 ASSHRIGVRGEGEKLF
TRBJ2-7 TRBV10-1 ASSEPDRGYEQY
TRBJ1-3 TRBV7-2 ASSLDRASGGTIY
TRBJ2-1 TRBV7-9 ASSPLLAGAYNEQF
TRBJ2-7 TRBV11-2 ASSLVGASAYEQY
TRBJ2-2 TRBV9 ASSAVLTGELF
TRBJ1-1 TRBV7-2 ASSARSLAF
TRBJ1-1 TRBV25-1 ASRGLGRSEAF
TRBJ2-1 TRBV27 ASSPDEQGGPYNEQF
TRBJ2-3 TRBV2 ASSERWELLTDTQY
TRBJ2-7 TRBV5-1 ASSLRSSYEQY
TRBJ1-1 TRBV7-8 ASSLQGYGAF
TRBJ1-2 TRBV9 ASSVDGRVYSGYT
TRBJ1-2 TRBV2 ASSPIPGGDGYT
TRBJ2-1 TRBV7-9 ASSPTLAGYNEQF